Below are 5 T cell receptor beta chains sequenced from a single sample in a study of shared clonotypes between healthy human individuals. Clones were read by immunoSEQ multiplex PCR, and TCRdb kept only the in-frame ones, dropping some. The sample comprises 2,100,000 or so clones, approximately 95% of which are singletons, and roughly 0.13% rests with the top ten. The sample was naive CD4+ T cells sorted from blood. Subset reported: CD45RA+ positively selected. Source of these receptors: a man in his late teens or twenties in good health.

This chain links TRBV2 with TRBJ1-6, with 7 bases fitting TRBD1. Germline loops: CDR1 SNHLY, CDR2 FYNNEI. The CDR3 covers 12 residues. Trimming cost V 6 bases and J 18 bases; bases outside gene matches: 11. The DNA of the CDR3 is TGTGCCAGCAGGTCGGACAGGCCGGAGAGCCACTTT. Amino acid sequence: CASRSDRPESHF.

The V and J genes are TRBV6-1 and TRBJ2-1; 9 bases agree with TRBD1. V lost 3 bases to trimming and J lost 0 bases; unmatched junction nucleotides: 0. The CDR3 totals 15 residues. The germline V gene encodes CDR1 MNHNS and CDR2 SASEGT. CDR3 protein: CASSEGQGSYNEQFF. The CDR3, as DNA: TGTGCCAGCAGTGAGGGACAGGGCTCCTACAATGAGCAGTTCTTC.

Points on this clone: At the DNA level, this CDR3 is encoded by other sequences in the same sample as well. V usage is TRBV7-2 and J usage is TRBJ2-7; D remains unclear. The CDR3 runs 13 residues. Germline V lookup: CDR1 SGHTA, CDR2 FQGNSA. V lost 1 base and J 2 bases, leaving 6 bases between the germline ends. The CDR3 sequence: CASSLEPTYEQYF. The CDR3 coding sequence is TGTGCCAGCAGCTTAGAACCGACCTACGAGCAGTACTTC.

The chain couples TRBV12-5 to TRBJ1-1, with 7 bases aligning to TRBD1. The V segment lost 7 bases and the J segment 4 bases; nucleotides outside the gene matches: 9. Looked up from germline, CDR1 is LGHNT and CDR2 is FRNRAP. The CDR3 spans 14 residues. In DNA form, the CDR3 reads TGTGCTAGTGTTACCTCACAGGGGTCCACTGAAGCTTTCTTT. This translates into CASVTSQGSTEAFF.

V usage is TRBV5-1 and J usage is TRBJ2-5, with 14 bases lining up with TRBD2. With 7 bases clipped from V and 1 base from J, the junction kept 3 bases outside the gene matches. The CDR3 runs 15 residues. Germline V lookup: CDR1 SGHRS, CDR2 YFSETQ. For the CDR3, the DNA is TGCGCCAGCCAGGGACTAGCGGGAGCCCAAGAGACCCAGTACTTC. Translating it yields CASQGLAGAQETQYF.